What follows describes a single TCR beta chain. This entry is derived from a study of blood T cell repertoires in COVID-19. This CDR3 spans 14 amino acids. The germline CDR1 and CDR2 sequences are SGHRS and YFSETQ. Trimming removed 4 bases from V and 9 bases from J; junction bases left unmatched: 6. Source study methods: It was from reference gene primer amplification that nucleated cell counts were estimated. Sequencing was performed with immunoSEQ multiplex PCR; in TCRdb, only in-frame clones are kept and a portion is missing. For V, J and clone size, that table is used; D and trimming come from the DNA. The repertoire holds some 240,000 clones, with 75% to 90% as singletons.

The chain recombines TRBV5-1 with TRBJ1-6; 8 positions agree with TRBD1. The TCR comes from a woman between 40 and 50 years old with acute COVID-19. Sequenced sample: PBMCs or T cells enriched from blood (not recorded which). The CDR3 here is CASSGGQGGSPLHF. CDR3 nucleotides: TGCGCCAGCAGCGGCGGACAGGGAGGTTCACCCCTCCACTTT.